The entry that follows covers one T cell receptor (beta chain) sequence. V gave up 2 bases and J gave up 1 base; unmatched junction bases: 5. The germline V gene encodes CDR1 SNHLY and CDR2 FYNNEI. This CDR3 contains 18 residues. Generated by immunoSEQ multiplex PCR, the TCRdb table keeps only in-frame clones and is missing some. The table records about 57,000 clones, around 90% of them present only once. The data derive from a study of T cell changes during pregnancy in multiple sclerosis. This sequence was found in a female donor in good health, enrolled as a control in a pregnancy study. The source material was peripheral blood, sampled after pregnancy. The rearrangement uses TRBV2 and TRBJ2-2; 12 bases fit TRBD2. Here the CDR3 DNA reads TGTGCCAGCAGTGAATCCAGACTAGCGGGAGTGAACACCGGGGAGCTGTTTTTT. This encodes CASSESRLAGVNTGELFF. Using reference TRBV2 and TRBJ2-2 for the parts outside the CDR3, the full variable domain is EPEVTQTPSHQVTQMGQEVILRCVPISNHLYFYWYRQILGQKVEFLVSFYNNEISEKSEIFDDQFSVERPDGSNFTLKIRSTKLEDSAMYFCASSESRLAGVNTGELFFGEGSRLTVL.